This entry is about one T cell receptor beta chain. The data belong to a study of T cell changes during pregnancy in multiple sclerosis. Using immunoSEQ multiplex PCR, the repertoire was profiled, and TCRdb retains in-frame clones only, with some absent. The repertoire holds 65,000 to 85,000 clones, with approximately 87% as singletons. Germline V gene lookup returns CDR1 SGHRS and CDR2 YFSETQ. The trim removed 8 bases at V and 7 bases at J, leaving 12 bases unmatched. There are 13 residues in the CDR3. This material consisted of peripheral blood, taken after pregnancy. This clonotype was obtained from a female donor in good health, enrolled as a control in a pregnancy study. The chain recombines TRBV5-1 with TRBJ2-7; 7 nucleotides align to TRBD1. CDR3 loop: CASQQGPLGEQYF. For the CDR3, the DNA is TGCGCCAGTCAACAGGGGCCCCTGGGGGAGCAGTACTTC.